A selection of T cell receptor beta chains follows, all from one sample in a study of read filtering for tumor transcriptome and immune sequencing. TCRdb recomputed calls from the reads with MiXCR, one row per CDR3 protein. In the table there are 35,000 to 45,000 distinct CDR3 sequences, about 13% of which are singletons. The specimen was a population of CD138-negative cells sorted from bone marrow. These TCRs come from a donor at least 40 years old with multiple myeloma. CDR3s include the opening cysteine and the closing phenylalanine or tryptophan. The D gene is left open where the match is weak. Size is omitted from some rows. Given values are once, few, many or a class for expanded clones.

V	size	J	D	CDR3	DNA
TRBV24-1	many	TRBJ2-1	TRBD1	CATSDRQGEGGYNEQFF	TGTGCCACCAGTGATCGACAGGGGGAGGGAGGATACAATGAGCAGTTCTTC
TRBV4-1	many	TRBJ1-1	.	CASRRDTEAFF	TGCGCCAGCAGACGTGACACTGAAGCTTTCTTT
TRBV29-1	many	TRBJ2-4	.	CSARAKNIQYF	TGCAGCGCGAGGGCCAAAAACATTCAGTACTTC
TRBV23-1	few	TRBJ1-5	.	CASSQATNQPQHF	TGCGCCAGCAGTCAGGCTACCAATCAGCCCCAGCATTTT
TRBV6-1	many	TRBJ1-5	TRBD1	CASSVGQNNQPQHF	TGTGCCAGCAGCGTGGGACAGAACAATCAGCCCCAGCATTTT
TRBV5-1	many	TRBJ1-4	.	CASSLGQTLNEKLFF	TGCGCCAGCAGCTTGGGACAGACCCTTAATGAAAAACTGTTTTTT
TRBV7-2	many	TRBJ2-7	.	CASSLLVSYEQYF	TGTGCCAGCAGCTTACTGGTCTCCTACGAGCAGTACTTC
TRBV3-1	many	TRBJ2-2	.	CASSPGLGELFF	TGTGCCAGCAGCCCGGGGCTGGGGGAGCTGTTTTTT
TRBV7-8	many	TRBJ2-1	TRBD2	CASSLAWGGGAYNEQFF	TGTGCCAGCAGCTTAGCGTGGGGGGGAGGGGCCTACAATGAGCAGTTCTTC
TRBV20-1	many	TRBJ2-1	TRBD1	CSARYPGQGAYEQFF	TGCAGTGCTAGATACCCGGGACAGGGGGCCTATGAGCAGTTCTTC
TRBV30	many	TRBJ2-1	.	CAWRRDSYNEQFF	TGTGCCTGGAGACGGGACTCCTACAATGAGCAGTTCTTC
TRBV20-1	many	TRBJ2-7	TRBD2	CSARDLTSGSYEQYF	TGCAGTGCTAGAGATCTGACTAGCGGGAGCTACGAGCAGTACTTC
TRBV20-1	many	TRBJ1-5	.	CSARGVVWTENQPQHF	TGCAGTGCTAGAGGCGTAGTTTGGACGGAGAATCAGCCCCAGCATTTT
TRBV7-2	many	TRBJ2-1	.	CASSLAREYNEQFF	TGTGCCAGCAGCTTAGCACGGGAGTACAATGAGCAGTTCTTC
TRBV11-2	many	TRBJ2-7	.	CASSKGPGYEQYF	TGTGCCAGCAGCAAGGGCCCCGGCTACGAGCAGTACTTC
TRBV7-3	many	TRBJ2-6	.	CASSFTASGANVLTF	TGTGCCAGCAGCTTTACAGCGTCTGGGGCCAACGTCCTGACTTTC
TRBV29-1	many	TRBJ1-4	.	CSVGSLQEKLFF	TGCAGCGTTGGTAGTCTACAAGAAAAACTGTTTTTT
TRBV9	many	TRBJ2-3	TRBD2	CASSVKSLAGDLTDTQYF	TGTGCCAGCAGCGTCAAAAGTCTAGCGGGAGACCTCACAGATACGCAGTATTTT
TRBV7-6	many	TRBJ2-5	TRBD2	CASSLAGTSVETQYF	TGTGCCAGCAGCTTGGCAGGGACTAGCGTCGAGACCCAGTACTTC
TRBV6-5	many	TRBJ2-7	.	CASSYDVSSYEQYF	TGTGCCAGCAGTTACGACGTTAGCTCCTACGAGCAGTACTTC
TRBV5-1	many	TRBJ2-7	TRBD1	CASSLLDRGDSYEQYF	TGCGCCAGCAGCCTACTCGACAGGGGGGATTCCTACGAGCAGTACTTC
TRBV11-2	many	TRBJ2-1	.	CASSFRNSYKAYNEQFF	TGTGCCAGCAGCTTCAGGAACTCCTACAAGGCCTACAATGAGCAGTTCTTC
TRBV3-1	many	TRBJ2-7	.	CASSHRAASSSYEQYF	TGTGCCAGCAGCCATCGGGCGGCCAGTAGCTCCTACGAGCAGTACTTC
TRBV20-1	many	TRBJ2-3	.	CSASGSTDTQYF	TGCAGTGCTAGCGGGAGCACAGATACGCAGTATTTT
TRBV12-3/TRBV12-4	many	TRBJ2-1	TRBD2	CASSLGTSGLAYNEQFF	TGTGCCAGCAGTTTAGGGACTAGCGGGTTGGCCTACAATGAGCAGTTCTTC
TRBV3-1	many	TRBJ2-7	.	CASSQEYGSSYEQYF	TGTGCCAGCAGCCAAGAGTACGGGAGCTCCTACGAGCAGTACTTC
TRBV29-1	many	TRBJ2-5	.	CSVSPLYRTTNQETQYF	TGCAGCGTTTCCCCCCTGTATCGGACGACGAACCAAGAGACCCAGTACTTC
TRBV5-1	many	TRBJ2-1	TRBD2	CASSLDEGGSDEQFF	TGCGCCAGCAGCTTGGATGAGGGAGGGAGCGATGAGCAGTTCTTC
TRBV19	few	TRBJ1-5	.	CASSGELSNQPRHF	TGTGCCAGTAGCGGTGAGTTGAGCAATCAGCCCCGGCATTTT
TRBV5-1	many	TRBJ2-2	TRBD1	CASSLSSTGSGTGELFF	TGCGCCAGCAGCTTGTCTTCGACAGGGTCAGGGACCGGGGAGCTGTTTTTT
TRBV4-2	few	TRBJ2-5	TRBD2	CASSPYGTSGSEETQYF	TGTGCCAGCAGCCCGTACGGGACTAGCGGGAGTGAGGAGACCCAGTACTTC
TRBV29-1	many	TRBJ2-2	TRBD2	CSAQTSGSRTGELFF	TGCAGCGCTCAAACTAGCGGGAGTCGGACCGGGGAGCTGTTTTTT
TRBV7-6	many	TRBJ1-4	TRBD1	CASSSGGNEKLFF	TGTGCCAGCAGCTCAGGGGGAAATGAAAAACTGTTTTTT
TRBV19	few	TRBJ1-5	TRBD1	CASSIWDRGKNQPQHF	TGTGCCAGTAGTATATGGGACAGGGGAAAAAATCAGCCCCAGCATTTT
TRBV11-2	many	TRBJ2-1	.	CASSLAGTYNEQFF	TGTGCCAGCAGCTTAGCCGGGACCTACAATGAGCAGTTCTTC
TRBV6-6	many	TRBJ2-3	.	CASSYNARPRGTDTQYF	TGTGCCAGCAGTTACAACGCGAGGCCCCGGGGGACAGATACGCAGTATTTT
TRBV20-1	few	TRBJ2-1	.	CSAPHPEGAIDEQFF	TGCAGTGCTCCCCACCCCGAAGGGGCTATTGATGAGCAGTTCTTC
TRBV4-1	.	TRBJ2-3	.	CASSPPLDTQYF	TGCGCCAGCAGCCCACCTCTGGATACGCAGTATTTT
TRBV4-3	.	TRBJ2-2	.	CASSQNTGNTGELFF	TGCGCCAGCAGCCAAAATACAGGGAACACCGGGGAGCTGTTTTTT
TRBV29-1	many	TRBJ1-4	.	CSAQLVATNEKLFF	TGCAGCGCCCAACTAGTTGCAACTAATGAAAAACTGTTTTTT
TRBV9	many	TRBJ1-1	.	CASSVDTDTEAFF	TGTGCCAGCAGCGTAGATACGGACACTGAAGCTTTCTTT
TRBV21-1	medium-sized	TRBJ2-1	.	CASSKLRRSYNEQFF	TGTGCCAGCAGCAAATTGCGAAGGTCCTACAATGAGCAGTTCTTC
TRBV20-1	many	TRBJ2-3	TRBD2	CSALASGRSTDTQYF	TGCAGTGCTTTGGCTAGCGGGAGGTCCACAGATACGCAGTATTTT
TRBV20-1	many	TRBJ2-5	TRBD2	CSSGLAGETQYF	TGCAGTTCCGGACTAGCCGGAGAGACCCAGTACTTC
TRBV2	many	TRBJ2-1	.	CASSEGAFRVLPSGNEQFF	TGTGCCAGCAGTGAAGGTGCCTTCCGGGTCCTTCCCTCGGGAAATGAGCAGTTCTTC
TRBV20-1	many	TRBJ2-2	TRBD2	CSARDWASGRMDTGELFF	TGCAGTGCTAGAGATTGGGCTAGCGGGAGGATGGACACCGGGGAGCTGTTTTTT
TRBV7-2	many	TRBJ1-3	.	CASSLRSPGNTIYF	TGTGCCAGCAGCTTAAGGTCACCTGGAAACACCATATATTTT
TRBV4-3	many	TRBJ2-2	TRBD2	CASSWGLAGNTGELFF	TGCGCCAGCAGCTGGGGACTAGCGGGGAACACCGGGGAGCTGTTTTTT
TRBV7-3	many	TRBJ1-1	.	CASSPRGGRDTEAFF	TGTGCCAGCAGCCCTAGGGGGGGGAGGGACACTGAAGCTTTCTTT
TRBV6-1	many	TRBJ2-2	.	CASSEVQLTGELFF	TGTGCCAGCAGTGAAGTACAGTTGACCGGGGAGCTGTTTTTT
TRBV20-1	.	TRBJ2-7	TRBD2	CSARDSGRDYEQYF	TGCAGTGCTAGAGATAGCGGGAGGGACTACGAGCAGTACTTC
TRBV5-1	many	TRBJ2-5	TRBD1	CASSRGQGAWETQYF	TGCGCCAGCAGCAGGGGACAGGGGGCGTGGGAGACCCAGTACTTC
TRBV29-1	many	TRBJ1-2	.	CSAYYYGYTF	TGCAGCGCTTACTACTATGGCTACACCTTC
TRBV7-3	many	TRBJ1-6	TRBD1	CASSASGGNSPLHF	TGTGCCAGCAGCGCCTCAGGGGGCAATTCACCCCTCCACTTT
TRBV19	many	TRBJ2-1	.	CASTKRQGLNEQFF	TGTGCCAGTACCAAACGTCAGGGGTTGAATGAGCAGTTCTTC
TRBV28	many	TRBJ2-2	.	CASSLGVLDGELFF	TGTGCCAGCAGTTTGGGGGTTCTGGACGGGGAGCTGTTTTTT
TRBV28	many	TRBJ1-1	.	CASSSGTSNTEAFF	TGTGCCAGCAGTTCCGGGACGTCGAACACTGAAGCTTTCTTT
TRBV7-2	many	TRBJ2-1	.	CASSFDGSLEQFF	TGTGCCAGCAGCTTTGACGGGAGCCTTGAGCAGTTCTTC
TRBV20-1	many	TRBJ1-5	.	CSASQGYSNQPQHF	TGCAGTGCTTCACAGGGTTATAGCAATCAGCCCCAGCATTTT
TRBV3-1	many	TRBJ1-1	TRBD1	CASSFRDRATEAFF	TGTGCCAGCAGCTTCCGGGACAGGGCCACTGAAGCTTTCTTT